This TCR beta chain derives from a study of blood T cells in healthy people across ages. Regarding the study as a whole: Conclusively comparing naive with antigen-experienced cells was impossible with unsorted PBMCs. Compared with aged donors, long-lived donors showed fewer expanded clones, suggesting selection.

This CDR3 comprises 15 residues. The germline gives CDR1 LGHDT, CDR2 YNNKEL (reference sequence). Losses at the gene ends were 1 base for V and 3 bases for J; bases not matched to a gene: 6. In this sample, this clonotype turned up a few times. No antigen is known for it. Alongside a J-beta primer mix, a sample-barcoded 5' primer served in a second PCR lasting roughly 6 to 12 cycles. A tag from a template-switch adaptor with 12 random nucleotides marked each cDNA molecule. TCRdb called the 5' RACE reads again in MiXCR, with one record for every CDR3 protein. The sample lists about a million distinct CDR3 sequences, 45% to 60% seen once, with about a fifth in the top ten.

Sequencing was carried out using blood. V is TRBV3-1 and J is TRBJ2-7; 7 positions agree with TRBD1. This receptor was obtained from a woman aged 55-75 years in good health. In nucleotides, the CDR3 is TGTGCCAGCAGCCAAGTTAACAGGGGAAACTACGAGCAGTACTTC. Translation: CASSQVNRGNYEQYF.